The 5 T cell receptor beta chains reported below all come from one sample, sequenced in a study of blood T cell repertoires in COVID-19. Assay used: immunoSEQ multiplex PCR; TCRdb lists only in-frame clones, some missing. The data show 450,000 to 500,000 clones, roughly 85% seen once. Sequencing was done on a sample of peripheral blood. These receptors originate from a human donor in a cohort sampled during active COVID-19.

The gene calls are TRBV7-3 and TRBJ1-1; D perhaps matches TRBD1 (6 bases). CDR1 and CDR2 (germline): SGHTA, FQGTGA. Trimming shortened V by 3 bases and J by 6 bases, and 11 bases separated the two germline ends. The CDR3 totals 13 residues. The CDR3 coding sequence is TGTGCCAGCAGCTTTAACAGGGACGCTGAAGCTTTCTTT. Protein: CASSFNRDAEAFF.

CDR3 bases: TGTGCCAGCAGTTTCGGAGGGCCCGGAGATGGCTACACCTTC. Encoded protein: CASSFGGPGDGYTF. This sequence joins TRBV28 and TRBJ1-2; D remains unclear. The germline V gene encodes CDR1 MDHEN and CDR2 SYDVKM. The V and J ends lost 3 bases and 6 bases respectively, with 14 bases between them. The CDR3 length is 14 residues.

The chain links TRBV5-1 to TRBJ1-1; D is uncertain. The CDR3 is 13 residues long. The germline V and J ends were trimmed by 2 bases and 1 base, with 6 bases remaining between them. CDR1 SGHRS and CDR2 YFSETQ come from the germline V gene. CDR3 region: CASSFNSNTEAFF. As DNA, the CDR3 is TGCGCCAGCAGCTTTAATTCGAACACTGAAGCTTTCTTT.

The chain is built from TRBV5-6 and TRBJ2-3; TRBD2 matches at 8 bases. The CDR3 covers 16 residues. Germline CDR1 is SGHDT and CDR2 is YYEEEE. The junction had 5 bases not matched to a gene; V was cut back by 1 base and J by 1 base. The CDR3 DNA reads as TGTGCCAGCAGCTTGATAAGCGGGAGTGGCACAGATACGCAGTATTTT. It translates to CASSLISGSGTDTQYF.

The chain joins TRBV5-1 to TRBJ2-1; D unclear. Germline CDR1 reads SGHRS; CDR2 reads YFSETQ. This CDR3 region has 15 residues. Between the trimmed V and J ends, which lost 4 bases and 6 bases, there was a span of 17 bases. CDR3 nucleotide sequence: TGCGCCAGCAGCACCGACACTGGCGCTGGCAATGAGCAGTTCTTC. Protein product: CASSTDTGAGNEQFF. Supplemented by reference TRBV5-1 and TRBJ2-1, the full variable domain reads KAGVTQTPRYLIKTRGQQVTLSCSPISGHRSVSWYQQTPGQGLQFLFEYFSETQRNKGNFPGRFSGRQFSNSRSEMNVSTLELGDSALYLCASSTDTGAGNEQFFGPGTRLTVL.